This T cell receptor (beta chain) was identified during a study of beta chain features in type 1 diabetes. On this clone: Its antigen is not known.

Via the markers CD45RO/CCR7/CD25/CD127/CD95/CD27, stem cell-like memory, regulatory, central memory and naive CD4+ cells were sorted. The CDR3 loop spans 16 amino acids. CDR1 and CDR2 (germline): SGHRS, YFSETQ. V shed 2 bases and J 1 base; nucleotides not matched to a gene: 8. Reverse transcription of all isolated RNA meant that expressed TCRB transcripts were sequenced. Generated by immunoSEQ multiplex PCR, the TCRdb table keeps only in-frame clones and is missing some. The sample lists roughly 380,000 clones; 15% to 20% were seen once. General study results and limits: Patients' naive, central memory and regulatory TCRB repertoires appeared more alike than those of healthy donors. Over-representation of high TCR-expressing cells was a possible consequence of cDNA sequencing.

The sample consisted of naive CD4+ T cells from blood. The source is a young woman in good health. The chain couples TRBV5-1 to TRBJ2-5, with 7 bases fitting TRBD1. The CDR3: CASSFRTGEFQETQYF. The CDR3 region has the DNA TGCGCCAGCAGCTTCAGGACAGGTGAATTCCAAGAGACCCAGTACTTC.